Listed below are T cell receptor beta chains from one sample, sequenced in a study of blood T cells in healthy people across ages. TCRdb reanalysed the 5' RACE reads using MiXCR and keeps one entry per CDR3 protein. Of approximately 800,000 distinct CDR3 sequences in the sample, about three fifths were seen once. The sample consisted of blood. These receptors originate from a man aged 25-40 years in good health. CDR3s include the opening cysteine and the closing phenylalanine or tryptophan. D genes are given only for firm matches. Clone size is not always given. Where it is, it says once, few, many or a class for expanded clones.

CDR3 protein: CASSPGREETQYF; CDR3 DNA: TGTGCCAGCAGTCCTGGACGGGAGGAGACCCAGTACTTC; D gene: .; J gene: TRBJ2-5; V gene: TRBV28; clone size: .
CDR3 protein: CSARGPDVRETQYF; CDR3 DNA: TGCAGTGCTAGAGGGCCCGATGTTCGAGAGACCCAGTACTTC; D gene: .; J gene: TRBJ2-5; V gene: TRBV20-1; clone size: .
CDR3 protein: CAGEGESYEQYF; CDR3 DNA: TGTGCCGGCGAGGGGGAGTCCTACGAGCAGTACTTC; D gene: .; J gene: TRBJ2-7; V gene: TRBV2; clone size: .
CDR3 protein: CSASRGPGNTEAFF; CDR3 DNA: TGCAGTGCTAGCAGGGGCCCAGGGAACACTGAAGCTTTCTTT; D gene: .; J gene: TRBJ1-1; V gene: TRBV20-1; clone size: .
CDR3 protein: CASSLEVGSTSDNEQFF; CDR3 DNA: TGTGCCAGCAGCTTGGAAGTGGGCTCGACTAGCGACAATGAGCAGTTCTTC; D gene: TRBD2; J gene: TRBJ2-1; V gene: TRBV5-5; clone size: .
CDR3 protein: CASSQSPTGHQPQHF; CDR3 DNA: TGTGCCAGCAGCCAATCACCGACAGGCCATCAGCCCCAGCATTTT; D gene: .; J gene: TRBJ1-5; V gene: TRBV16; clone size: .
CDR3 protein: CASSRTGLSSETQYF; CDR3 DNA: TGCGCCAGCAGTCGGACAGGGTTAAGTTCGGAGACCCAGTACTTC; D gene: TRBD1; J gene: TRBJ2-5; V gene: TRBV5-1; clone size: .
CDR3 protein: CAKGGAKETQYF; CDR3 DNA: TGTGCCAAGGGCGGGGCGAAAGAGACCCAGTACTTC; D gene: .; J gene: TRBJ2-5; V gene: TRBV27; clone size: once
CDR3 protein: CSGTRTGTREAFF; CDR3 DNA: TGCAGCGGCACCAGGACAGGGACTCGGGAAGCTTTCTTT; D gene: TRBD1; J gene: TRBJ1-1; V gene: TRBV29-1; clone size: once
CDR3 protein: CASSQEYANAGYTF; CDR3 DNA: TGTGCCAGCAGCCAAGAATACGCAAATGCTGGCTACACCTTC; D gene: .; J gene: TRBJ1-2; V gene: TRBV3-1; clone size: .
CDR3 protein: CASSLAIVMNTEAFF; CDR3 DNA: TGTGCCAGCAGCTTAGCGATAGTCATGAACACTGAAGCTTTCTTT; D gene: .; J gene: TRBJ1-1; V gene: TRBV7-2; clone size: .
CDR3 protein: CASSPTSGPGDSPLHF; CDR3 DNA: TGTGCCAGCTCACCAACGTCCGGACCCGGGGATTCACCCCTCCACTTT; D gene: .; J gene: TRBJ1-6; V gene: TRBV18; clone size: .
CDR3 protein: CASSEAGTGVLETQYF; CDR3 DNA: TGTGCCAGCAGCGAAGCCGGGACAGGGGTTTTGGAGACCCAGTACTTC; D gene: TRBD1; J gene: TRBJ2-5; V gene: TRBV6-1; clone size: .
CDR3 protein: CASSRDLGVRSNEQFF; CDR3 DNA: TGCGCCAGCAGCCGGGATCTAGGGGTCCGAAGCAATGAGCAGTTCTTC; D gene: .; J gene: TRBJ2-1; V gene: TRBV4-3; clone size: .
CDR3 protein: CSADRANTEAFF; CDR3 DNA: TGCAGCGCGGACAGAGCGAACACTGAAGCTTTCTTT; D gene: .; J gene: TRBJ1-1; V gene: TRBV29-1; clone size: .
CDR3 protein: CATSDQRESRVNEQFF; CDR3 DNA: TGTGCCACCAGTGATCAGCGGGAGTCTAGGGTGAATGAGCAGTTCTTC; D gene: TRBD2; J gene: TRBJ2-1; V gene: TRBV24-1; clone size: .
CDR3 protein: CASSLGTGGETQYF; CDR3 DNA: TGTGCCAGCAGCTTGGGGACAGGGGGAGAGACCCAGTACTTC; D gene: TRBD1; J gene: TRBJ2-5; V gene: TRBV5-1; clone size: many
CDR3 protein: CASSQDWIAGSGETQYF; CDR3 DNA: TGTGCCAGCAGCCAAGATTGGATTGCCGGGAGCGGGGAGACCCAGTACTTC; D gene: .; J gene: TRBJ2-5; V gene: TRBV4-2; clone size: few
CDR3 protein: CAGSGLAGQVYF; CDR3 DNA: TGTGCCGGCAGTGGACTAGCGGGACAGGTGTACTTC; D gene: TRBD2; J gene: TRBJ2-7; V gene: TRBV6-5; clone size: .
CDR3 protein: CASNRGPYNSPLHF; CDR3 DNA: TGTGCCAGCAACCGGGGACCCTATAATTCACCCCTCCACTTT; D gene: .; J gene: TRBJ1-6; V gene: TRBV2; clone size: few
CDR3 protein: CASSSMPYTGGREGGGANVLTF; CDR3 DNA: TGTGCCAGCAGCTCTATGCCCTATACAGGCGGCCGGGAGGGTGGTGGGGCCAACGTCCTGACTTTC; D gene: TRBD2; J gene: TRBJ2-6; V gene: TRBV7-6; clone size: .
CDR3 protein: CASRTIDSPQETQYF; CDR3 DNA: TGTGCCAGCAGAACCATTGATTCGCCCCAAGAGACCCAGTACTTC; D gene: .; J gene: TRBJ2-5; V gene: TRBV6-6; clone size: few
CDR3 protein: CSARVAESNTEAFF; CDR3 DNA: TGCAGTGCTAGAGTGGCGGAGTCGAACACTGAAGCTTTCTTT; D gene: .; J gene: TRBJ1-1; V gene: TRBV20-1; clone size: .
CDR3 protein: CASSVNRDTSELEQYF; CDR3 DNA: TGTGCCAGCAGCGTAAACCGGGACACAAGCGAACTGGAGCAGTACTTC; D gene: .; J gene: TRBJ2-5; V gene: TRBV9; clone size: once
CDR3 protein: CASSRPWEQETQYF; CDR3 DNA: TGCGCCAGCAGCCGGCCGTGGGAGCAAGAGACCCAGTACTTC; D gene: .; J gene: TRBJ2-5; V gene: TRBV5-1; clone size: .
CDR3 protein: CASGTPGTGGAWPQHF; CDR3 DNA: TGTGCTAGTGGTACACCCGGGACAGGGGGCGCATGGCCCCAGCATTTT; D gene: TRBD1; J gene: TRBJ1-5; V gene: TRBV12-5; clone size: .
CDR3 protein: CASSQVSGVHEQFF; CDR3 DNA: TGTGCCAGCAGCCAGGTTTCGGGAGTACATGAGCAGTTCTTC; D gene: .; J gene: TRBJ2-1; V gene: TRBV7-9; clone size: .
CDR3 protein: CASSGPRPSGRASTLNYEQYF; CDR3 DNA: TGTGCCAGCAGTGGGCCCCGTCCTAGCGGGAGGGCCTCCACCTTGAACTACGAGCAGTACTTC; D gene: TRBD2; J gene: TRBJ2-7; V gene: TRBV25-1; clone size: many
CDR3 protein: CASSVGPRDTQYF; CDR3 DNA: TGTGCCAGCAGCGTAGGACCCCGAGATACGCAGTATTTT; D gene: .; J gene: TRBJ2-3; V gene: TRBV9; clone size: .
CDR3 protein: CASRPRDSSYNEQFF; CDR3 DNA: TGTGCCAGCCGACCCAGGGATTCGTCCTACAATGAGCAGTTCTTC; D gene: .; J gene: TRBJ2-1; V gene: TRBV6-1; clone size: .
CDR3 protein: CASSPPALNKFF; CDR3 DNA: TGTGCCAGCAGTCCCCCGGCTCTAAATAAGTTCTTC; D gene: .; J gene: TRBJ2-1; V gene: TRBV28; clone size: few
CDR3 protein: CASSSGSPGTQYF; CDR3 DNA: TGTGCCAGCAGCTCTGGGTCCCCAGGGACCCAGTACTTC; D gene: .; J gene: TRBJ2-5; V gene: TRBV7-9; clone size: once
CDR3 protein: CASSGVGTGGSNEKLFF; CDR3 DNA: TGTGCCAGCAGTGGGGTCGGGACAGGCGGGTCTAATGAAAAACTGTTTTTT; D gene: TRBD1; J gene: TRBJ1-4; V gene: TRBV2; clone size: .
CDR3 protein: CSQGGTEAFF; CDR3 DNA: TGCAGTCAGGGCGGCACTGAAGCTTTCTTT; D gene: .; J gene: TRBJ1-1; V gene: TRBV20-1; clone size: once
CDR3 protein: CASSSLSYNEQFF; CDR3 DNA: TGTGCCAGCAGTTCCCTTTCCTACAATGAGCAGTTCTTC; D gene: .; J gene: TRBJ2-1; V gene: TRBV27; clone size: .
CDR3 protein: CASSYRGNYYEQYF; CDR3 DNA: TGTGCCAGCAGTTACCGGGGGAATTACTACGAGCAGTACTTC; D gene: .; J gene: TRBJ2-7; V gene: TRBV6-2/TRBV6-3; clone size: .
CDR3 protein: CASSSPWGWELNEQFF; CDR3 DNA: TGTGCCAGCAGCTCTCCCTGGGGGTGGGAGCTCAATGAGCAGTTCTTC; D gene: .; J gene: TRBJ2-1; V gene: TRBV7-8; clone size: .
CDR3 protein: CASSRASGQETQYF; CDR3 DNA: TGTGCCAGCAGTAGAGCTAGTGGGCAAGAGACCCAGTACTTC; D gene: .; J gene: TRBJ2-5; V gene: TRBV27; clone size: .
CDR3 protein: CASSYSPSQRGRPYEQYF; CDR3 DNA: TGTGCCAGCAGTTACTCGCCCAGTCAAAGGGGGCGCCCCTACGAGCAGTACTTC; D gene: TRBD1; J gene: TRBJ2-7; V gene: TRBV6-5; clone size: .
CDR3 protein: CASSFRGSVSSYEQYF; CDR3 DNA: TGTGCCAGCAGTTTCCGTGGGTCGGTAAGCTCCTACGAGCAGTACTTC; D gene: .; J gene: TRBJ2-7; V gene: TRBV28; clone size: .
CDR3 protein: CASSLNGYEQYF; CDR3 DNA: TGTGCCAGCAGCTTAAACGGCTACGAGCAGTACTTC; D gene: .; J gene: TRBJ2-7; V gene: TRBV7-2; clone size: many
CDR3 protein: CASSLDGTGLEDGNEQFF; CDR3 DNA: TGTGCCAGCAGCTTAGATGGGACAGGGCTTGAGGACGGCAATGAGCAGTTCTTC; D gene: TRBD1; J gene: TRBJ2-1; V gene: TRBV11-3; clone size: few
CDR3 protein: CASSQVRGGSNQPQHF; CDR3 DNA: TGCGCCAGCAGCCAAGTCCGGGGTGGTAGCAATCAGCCCCAGCATTTT; D gene: .; J gene: TRBJ1-5; V gene: TRBV4-3; clone size: few
CDR3 protein: CASSPPHSDTQYF; CDR3 DNA: TGTGCCAGCAGCCCCCCCCACTCTGATACGCAGTATTTT; D gene: .; J gene: TRBJ2-3; V gene: TRBV25-1; clone size: .
CDR3 protein: CSASSLAAANGTDTQYF; CDR3 DNA: TGCAGTGCTAGTTCTTTAGCAGCGGCCAACGGCACAGATACGCAGTATTTT; D gene: .; J gene: TRBJ2-3; V gene: TRBV20-1; clone size: .
CDR3 protein: CASSPQANEQYF; CDR3 DNA: TGTGCCAGCAGCCCACAGGCTAATGAGCAGTACTTC; D gene: .; J gene: TRBJ2-7; V gene: TRBV11-2; clone size: once
CDR3 protein: CASSPLAGAPTDTQYF; CDR3 DNA: TGTGCCAGCAGTCCCTTAGCGGGAGCCCCAACAGATACGCAGTATTTT; D gene: TRBD2; J gene: TRBJ2-3; V gene: TRBV12-3/TRBV12-4; clone size: .
CDR3 protein: CASKTRSSYNEQFF; CDR3 DNA: TGTGCCAGTAAAACTAGGAGCTCCTACAATGAGCAGTTCTTC; D gene: .; J gene: TRBJ2-1; V gene: TRBV19; clone size: .
CDR3 protein: CASSQDIRAVTSEGSEQFF; CDR3 DNA: TGTGCCAGCAGCCAAGATATTAGGGCTGTTACCTCCGAAGGGAGTGAGCAGTTCTTC; D gene: .; J gene: TRBJ2-1; V gene: TRBV4-2; clone size: once
CDR3 protein: CASSRLGGQETQYF; CDR3 DNA: TGCGCCAGCAGCCGACTTGGAGGACAAGAGACCCAGTACTTC; D gene: .; J gene: TRBJ2-5; V gene: TRBV5-1; clone size: .
CDR3 protein: CSVQTQGTSGWSDTQYF; CDR3 DNA: TGCAGCGTTCAAACCCAAGGGACTAGCGGGTGGTCAGATACGCAGTATTTT; D gene: TRBD2; J gene: TRBJ2-3; V gene: TRBV29-1; clone size: .
CDR3 protein: CSARDSGGPSYEQYF; CDR3 DNA: TGCAGTGCGCGGGACTCTGGGGGCCCATCCTACGAGCAGTACTTC; D gene: .; J gene: TRBJ2-7; V gene: TRBV20-1; clone size: .
CDR3 protein: CASSSQGLGLSRSQYF; CDR3 DNA: TGTGCCAGCAGCTCACAGGGACTAGGCCTCTCTAGGTCCCAGTACTTC; D gene: TRBD2; J gene: TRBJ2-7; V gene: TRBV7-2; clone size: .
CDR3 protein: CSAIRQGSYGYTF; CDR3 DNA: TGCAGTGCTATTAGGCAGGGTTCCTATGGCTACACCTTC; D gene: .; J gene: TRBJ1-2; V gene: TRBV20-1; clone size: .